This TCR beta chain originates from a study of T cells after yellow fever vaccination. Overall study results and limits: Abundant clonotypes from the bulk population could get into FACS-sorted repertoires as contaminants. Most clones from primary vaccination were detected again post-booster (about 96% CD4, roughly 90% CD8).

In this sample, this clonotype turned up a few times. What it binds is unknown. CDR1 MGHRA and CDR2 YSYEKL come from the germline V gene. The CDR3 consists of 15 residues. Trimming removed 6 bases from V and 2 bases from J, with 14 bases in between. TCRdb passed the 5' RACE reads through MiXCR, listing each CDR3 protein once. The table records around 310,000 distinct CDR3 sequences, approximately 3.9% of them present only once. The chain employs TRBV4-1 and TRBJ1-3; D uncertain. This TCR came from a young man who received the YFV17D yellow fever vaccine. Sequenced here: PBMCs, sampled 5 days after the yellow fever booster vaccination. CDR3: CASSLRPVAGNTIYF. Written as DNA, the CDR3 is TGCGCCAGCAGTCTCAGGCCAGTAGCTGGAAACACCATATATTTT.